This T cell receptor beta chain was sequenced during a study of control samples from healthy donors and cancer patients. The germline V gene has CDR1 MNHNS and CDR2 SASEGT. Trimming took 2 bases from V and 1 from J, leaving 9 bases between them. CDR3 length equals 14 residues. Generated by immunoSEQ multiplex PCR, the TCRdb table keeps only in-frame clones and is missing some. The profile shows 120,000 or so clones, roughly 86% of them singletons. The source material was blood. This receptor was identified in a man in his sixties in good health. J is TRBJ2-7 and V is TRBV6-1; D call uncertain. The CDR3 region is CASSETLPSYEQYF. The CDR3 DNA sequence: TGTGCCAGCAGTGAAACCCTTCCTTCCTACGAGCAGTACTTC.